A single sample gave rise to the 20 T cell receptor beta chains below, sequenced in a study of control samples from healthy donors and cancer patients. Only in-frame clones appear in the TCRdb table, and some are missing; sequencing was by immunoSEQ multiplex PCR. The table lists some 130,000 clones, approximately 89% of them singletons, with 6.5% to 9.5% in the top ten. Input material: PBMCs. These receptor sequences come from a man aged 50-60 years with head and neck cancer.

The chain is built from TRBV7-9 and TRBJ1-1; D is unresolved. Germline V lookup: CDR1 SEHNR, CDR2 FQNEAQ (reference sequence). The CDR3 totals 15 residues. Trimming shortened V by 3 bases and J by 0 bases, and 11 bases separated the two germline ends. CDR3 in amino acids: CASSFPASMNTEAFF. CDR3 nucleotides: TGTGCCAGCAGCTTCCCGGCTTCCATGAACACTGAAGCTTTCTTT.

The CDR3 region has the DNA TGCAGCGTCCGGGACAACTACAATCAGCCCCAGCATTTT. This encodes CSVRDNYNQPQHF. J is TRBJ1-5 and V is TRBV29-1; a possible D gene is TRBD1 (6 bases). V lost 6 bases to trimming and J lost 3 bases, with 12 bases between them. The CDR3 length is 13 residues. The V gene's germline CDR1 is SQVTM and CDR2 ANQGSEA. Complete variable domain (other parts from reference TRBV29-1 and TRBJ1-5): SAVISQKPSRDICQRGTSLTIQCQVDSQVTMMFWYRQQPGQSLTLIATANQGSEATYESGFVIDKFPISRPNLTFSTLTVSNMSPEDSSIYLCSVRDNYNQPQHFGDGTRLSIL.

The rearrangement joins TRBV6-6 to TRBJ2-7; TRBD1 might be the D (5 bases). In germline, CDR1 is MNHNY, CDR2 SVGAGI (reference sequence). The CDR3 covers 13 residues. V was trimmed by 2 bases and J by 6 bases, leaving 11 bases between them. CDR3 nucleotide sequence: TGTGCCAGCAGTTACGGGCAGGGCAGCGAGCAGTACTTC. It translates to CASSYGQGSEQYF.

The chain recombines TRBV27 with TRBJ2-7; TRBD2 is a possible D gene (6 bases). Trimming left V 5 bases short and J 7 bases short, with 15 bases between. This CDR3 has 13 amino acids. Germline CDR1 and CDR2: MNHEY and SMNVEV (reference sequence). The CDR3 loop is CASSTSWGREQYF. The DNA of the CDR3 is TGTGCCAGCAGTACCTCCTGGGGGAGGGAGCAGTACTTC.

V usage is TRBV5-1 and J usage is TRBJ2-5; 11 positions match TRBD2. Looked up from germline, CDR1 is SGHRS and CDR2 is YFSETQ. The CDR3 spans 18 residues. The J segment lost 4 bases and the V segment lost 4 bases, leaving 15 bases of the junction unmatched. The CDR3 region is CASSAMGLAVSYGETQYF. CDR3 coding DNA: TGCGCCAGCAGCGCAATGGGACTAGCGGTCTCCTATGGAGAGACCCAGTACTTC.

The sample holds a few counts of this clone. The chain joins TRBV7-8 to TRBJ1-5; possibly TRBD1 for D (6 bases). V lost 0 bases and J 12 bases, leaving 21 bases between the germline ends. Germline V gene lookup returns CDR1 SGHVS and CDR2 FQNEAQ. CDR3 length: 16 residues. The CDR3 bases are TGTGCCAGCAGCTTAGCGGTGAGGGGGAACCGCCAACTCCAGCATTTT. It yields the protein CASSLAVRGNRQLQHF.

CDR3 protein: CASTAGNQPQHF. For the CDR3, the DNA is TGTGCCAGCACTGCGGGGAATCAGCCCCAGCATTTT. This chain connects TRBV28 to TRBJ1-5, with unresolved D. Per the germline V gene, CDR1 is MDHEN and CDR2 is SYDVKM. This CDR3 has 12 amino acids. The V end lost 7 bases, the J end lost 4 bases, and 8 bases lay between the germline ends. Variable domain in full (rest from reference TRBV28 and TRBJ1-5): DVKVTQSSRYLVKRTGEKVFLECVQDMDHENMFWYRQDPGLGLRLIYFSYDVKMKEKGDIPEGYSVSREKKERFSLILESASTNQTSMYLCASTAGNQPQHFGDGTRLSIL.

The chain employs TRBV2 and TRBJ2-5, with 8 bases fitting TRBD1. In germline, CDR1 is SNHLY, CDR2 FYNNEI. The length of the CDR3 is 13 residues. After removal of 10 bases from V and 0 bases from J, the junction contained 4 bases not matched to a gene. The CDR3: CAIPGQDQETQYF. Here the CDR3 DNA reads TGTGCCATACCGGGACAGGACCAAGAGACCCAGTACTTC.

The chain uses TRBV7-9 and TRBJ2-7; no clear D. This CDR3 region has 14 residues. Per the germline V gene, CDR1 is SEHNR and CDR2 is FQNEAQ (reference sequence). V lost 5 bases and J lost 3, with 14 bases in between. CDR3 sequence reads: CASSRISSNYEQYF. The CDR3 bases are TGTGCCAGCAGCCGTATTAGTAGTAACTACGAGCAGTACTTC.

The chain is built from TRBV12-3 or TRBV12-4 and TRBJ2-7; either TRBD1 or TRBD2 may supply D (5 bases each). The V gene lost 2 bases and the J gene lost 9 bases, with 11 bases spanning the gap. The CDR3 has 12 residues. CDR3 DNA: TGTGCCAGCAGTTTAATGGGGGTGGTGCAGTACTTC. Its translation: CASSLMGVVQYF.

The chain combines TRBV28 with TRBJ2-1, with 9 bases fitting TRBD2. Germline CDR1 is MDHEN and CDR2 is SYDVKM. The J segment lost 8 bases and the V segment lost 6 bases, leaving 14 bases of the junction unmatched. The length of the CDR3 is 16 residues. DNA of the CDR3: TGTGCCAGCAGCTTGGGTGCACCGGGACTAGCTGATGAGCAGTTCTTC. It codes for CASSLGAPGLADEQFF.

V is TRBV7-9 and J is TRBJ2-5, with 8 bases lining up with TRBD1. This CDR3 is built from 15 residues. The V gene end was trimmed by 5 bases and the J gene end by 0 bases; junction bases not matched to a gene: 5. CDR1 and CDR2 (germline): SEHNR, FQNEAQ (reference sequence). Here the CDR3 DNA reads TGTGCCAGCAGCGGTAAGGGACAGGACCAAGAGACCCAGTACTTC. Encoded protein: CASSGKGQDQETQYF.

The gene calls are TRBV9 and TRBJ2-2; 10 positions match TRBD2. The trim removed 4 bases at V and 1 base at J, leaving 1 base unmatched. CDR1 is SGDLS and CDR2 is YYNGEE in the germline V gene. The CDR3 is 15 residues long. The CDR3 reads CASSSSGGNTGELFF. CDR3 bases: TGTGCCAGCAGCTCTAGCGGGGGGAACACCGGGGAGCTGTTTTTT. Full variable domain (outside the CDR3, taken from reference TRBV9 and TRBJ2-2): DSGVTQTPKHLITATGQRVTLRCSPRSGDLSVYWYQQSLDQGLQFLIQYYNGEERAKGNILERFSAQQFPDLHSELNLSSLELGDSALYFCASSSSGGNTGELFFGEGSRLTVL.

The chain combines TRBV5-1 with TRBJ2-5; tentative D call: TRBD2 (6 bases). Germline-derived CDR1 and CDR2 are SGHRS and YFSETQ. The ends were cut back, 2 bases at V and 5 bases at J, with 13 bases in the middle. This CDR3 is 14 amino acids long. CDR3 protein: CASSFGGVTETQYF. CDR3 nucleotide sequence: TGCGCCAGCAGCTTCGGGGGAGTCACGGAGACCCAGTACTTC. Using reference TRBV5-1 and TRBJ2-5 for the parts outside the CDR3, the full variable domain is KAGVTQTPRYLIKTRGQQVTLSCSPISGHRSVSWYQQTPGQGLQFLFEYFSETQRNKGNFPGRFSGRQFSNSRSEMNVSTLELGDSALYLCASSFGGVTETQYFGPGTRLLVL.

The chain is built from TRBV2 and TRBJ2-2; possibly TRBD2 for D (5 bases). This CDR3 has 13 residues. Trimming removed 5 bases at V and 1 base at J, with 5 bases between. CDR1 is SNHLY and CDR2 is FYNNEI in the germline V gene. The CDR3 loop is CASSRENTGELFF. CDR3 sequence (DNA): TGTGCCAGCAGTCGGGAGAACACCGGGGAGCTGTTTTTT.

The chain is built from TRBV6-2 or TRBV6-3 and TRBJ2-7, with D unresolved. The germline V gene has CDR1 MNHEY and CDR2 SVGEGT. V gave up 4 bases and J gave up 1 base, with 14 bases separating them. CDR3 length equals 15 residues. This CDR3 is CASSFPPIPSYEQYF. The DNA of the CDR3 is TGTGCCAGCAGTTTCCCTCCCATACCATCCTACGAGCAGTACTTC.

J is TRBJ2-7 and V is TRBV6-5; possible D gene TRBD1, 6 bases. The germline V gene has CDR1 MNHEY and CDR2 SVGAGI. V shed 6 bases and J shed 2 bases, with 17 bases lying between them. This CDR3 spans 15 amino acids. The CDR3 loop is CASSQTGHSTYEQYF. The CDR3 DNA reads TGTGCCAGCAGCCAAACGGGACACTCAACCTACGAGCAGTACTTC.

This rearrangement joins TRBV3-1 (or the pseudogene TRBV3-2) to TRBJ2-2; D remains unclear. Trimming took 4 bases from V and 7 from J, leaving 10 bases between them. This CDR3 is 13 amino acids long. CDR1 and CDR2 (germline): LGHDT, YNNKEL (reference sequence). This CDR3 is CASSPPRFGELFF. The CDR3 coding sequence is TGTGCCAGCAGCCCTCCGAGGTTCGGGGAGCTGTTTTTT.

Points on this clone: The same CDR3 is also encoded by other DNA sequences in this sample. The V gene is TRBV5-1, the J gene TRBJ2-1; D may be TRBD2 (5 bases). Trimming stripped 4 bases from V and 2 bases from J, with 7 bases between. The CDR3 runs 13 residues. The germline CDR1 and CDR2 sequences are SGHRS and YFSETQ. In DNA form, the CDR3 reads TGCGCCAGCAGCCCCGGGACCTACAATGAGCAGTTCTTC. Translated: CASSPGTYNEQFF.

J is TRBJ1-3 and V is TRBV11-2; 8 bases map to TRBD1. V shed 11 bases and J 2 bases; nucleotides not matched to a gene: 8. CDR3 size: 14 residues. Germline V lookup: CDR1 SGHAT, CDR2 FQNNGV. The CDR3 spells CAGRGTGAGNTIYF. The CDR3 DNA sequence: TGTGCCGGCCGGGGGACAGGAGCTGGAAACACCATATATTTT.